Listed below are T cell receptor beta chains from one sample, sequenced in a study of CD8 T cells in Susac syndrome. TCRdb independently ran MiXCR on the immunoSEQ multiplex PCR reads; one entry per CDR3 protein. The sample includes fewer than 200,000 distinct CDR3 sequences, around nine tenths of them seen just once. The sequenced material came from CD4+ T cells from PBMCs. Receptor source: a human donor with Susac syndrome. Both conserved end residues are part of each CDR3. A D gene is named only where the DNA matches it firmly. A row's size may be missing; if present it is once, few, many or a size class.

CASSVGDNTIYF	TGTGCCAGCAGCGTAGGGGATAACACCATATATTTT	NA	TRBJ1-3	TRBV9	NA
CASSTRDRENYGYTF	TGTGCCAGCAGCACAAGGGACAGGGAGAACTATGGCTACACCTTC	TRBD1	TRBJ1-2	TRBV9	NA
CASRAGTTNTGELFF	TGTGCCAGCAGGGCCGGGACAACGAACACCGGGGAGCTGTTTTTT	NA	TRBJ2-2	TRBV5-5	NA
CSVQGDGGYEQYF	TGCAGCGTTCAGGGGGACGGCGGCTACGAGCAGTACTTC	TRBD1	TRBJ2-7	TRBV29-1	NA
CASQDRGNYEQYF	TGTGCCAGCCAGGACAGGGGCAACTACGAGCAGTACTTC	TRBD1	TRBJ2-7	TRBV12-3/TRBV12-4	NA
CNVAGTLGGETQYF	TGCAACGTAGCCGGGACCCTCGGCGGAGAGACCCAGTACTTC	NA	TRBJ2-5	TRBV29-1	NA
CASSSGTGGNNENIQYF	TGTGCCAGCAGTTCCGGGACAGGGGGCAATAACGAAAACATTCAGTACTTC	TRBD1	TRBJ2-4	TRBV27	NA
CSATVGTNNQPQHF	TGCAGTGCTACTGTGGGGACGAACAATCAGCCCCAGCATTTT	NA	TRBJ1-5	TRBV20-1	NA
CASSQVANTEAFF	TGTGCCAGCAGCCAAGTTGCCAACACTGAAGCTTTCTTT	NA	TRBJ1-1	TRBV3-1	NA
CASRGDRANYGYTF	TGTGCCAGTAGGGGAGACAGGGCGAACTATGGCTACACCTTC	TRBD1	TRBJ1-2	TRBV19	NA
CASSELTVSSGANVLTF	TGTGCCAGCAGTGAGTTGACAGTCAGCTCTGGGGCCAACGTCCTGACTTTC	NA	TRBJ2-6	TRBV2	NA
CASSETVAGPPPDTQYF	TGTGCCAGCAGTGAAACTGTGGCAGGGCCTCCTCCCGATACGCAGTATTTT	NA	TRBJ2-3	TRBV6-1	NA
CASSLAVARDTQYF	TGTGCCAGCAGCTTAGCGGTAGCAAGGGATACGCAGTATTTT	NA	TRBJ2-3	TRBV7-9	NA
CASRTKQGSYYGYTF	TGTGCCAGCAGGACAAAACAGGGCTCCTACTATGGCTACACCTTC	NA	TRBJ1-2	TRBV2	NA
CASGQEERRDQPQHF	TGTGCCAGTGGACAGGAGGAACGGAGGGATCAGCCCCAGCATTTT	TRBD1	TRBJ1-5	TRBV19	NA
CAWSVTGYGYTF	TGTGCCTGGAGTGTTACGGGATATGGCTACACCTTC	NA	TRBJ1-2	TRBV30	NA
CASRGQGREKLFF	TGTGCCAGCAGAGGACAGGGGCGGGAAAAACTGTTTTTT	TRBD1	TRBJ1-4	TRBV6-5	few
CASTSGSNYGYTF	TGCGCCAGCACTTCAGGCTCAAACTATGGCTACACCTTC	NA	TRBJ1-2	TRBV5-1	once
CASSTNIAGSEQYF	TGTGCCAGTAGTACTAACATAGCGGGAAGCGAGCAGTACTTC	TRBD2	TRBJ2-7	TRBV19	NA
CASSQDQIHIEQFF	TGTGCCAGCAGCCAAGATCAAATCCACATTGAGCAGTTCTTC	NA	TRBJ2-1	TRBV3-1	NA
CASSPLSSGANVLTF	TGTGCCAGCTCACCGTTGAGCTCTGGGGCCAACGTCCTGACTTTC	NA	TRBJ2-6	TRBV18	once
CASSLDRGTGKSNQPQHF	TGTGCCAGCAGCTTAGATAGGGGGACAGGGAAGAGCAATCAGCCCCAGCATTTT	TRBD1	TRBJ1-5	TRBV11-2	NA
CASSPRISGVDNEQFF	TGTGCCAGCTCACCTCGTATCAGCGGGGTAGACAATGAGCAGTTCTTC	TRBD2	TRBJ2-1	TRBV18	NA
CASSLEVRQSADGYTF	TGCGCCAGCAGCTTGGAGGTCCGTCAGTCCGCCGACGGCTACACCTTC	NA	TRBJ1-2	TRBV5-1	NA
CASSRGTDEKLFF	TGCGCCAGCAGCAGAGGGACAGATGAAAAACTGTTTTTT	TRBD1	TRBJ1-4	TRBV5-1	NA
CASSQARGAQYEQYF	TGTGCCAGCAGCCAAGCGAGAGGGGCGCAGTACGAGCAGTACTTC	NA	TRBJ2-7	TRBV3-1	NA
CASSEHRRNEQYF	TGTGCCAGCAGTGAACATAGGCGAAACGAGCAGTACTTC	NA	TRBJ2-7	TRBV2	NA
CASSSPSGRAKSDTQYF	TGCGCCAGCAGCTCTCCTAGCGGGAGGGCCAAGTCAGATACGCAGTATTTT	TRBD2	TRBJ2-3	TRBV5-1	NA
CASRNVLGDIQYF	TGTGCCAGCAGAAACGTGTTGGGAGACATTCAGTACTTC	NA	TRBJ2-4	TRBV28	once
CASSFDRGGQPQHF	TGTGCCAGTAGTTTCGACAGGGGAGGTCAGCCCCAGCATTTT	TRBD1	TRBJ1-5	TRBV19	NA
CASLLKGDGRGSPLHF	TGTGCCAGTTTGCTTAAGGGTGACGGACGTGGGTCACCCCTCCACTTT	NA	TRBJ1-6	TRBV19	NA
CASVQGQYNEQFF	TGTGCCAGCGTGCAGGGACAGTACAATGAGCAGTTCTTC	TRBD1	TRBJ2-1	TRBV28	NA
CASSRETVLFADTQYF	TGTGCCAGCAGTCGTGAGACGGTCTTATTCGCAGATACGCAGTATTTT	NA	TRBJ2-3	TRBV12-3/TRBV12-4	NA
CATSDAGGVDEQFF	TGTGCCACCAGTGATGCGGGGGGGGTCGATGAGCAGTTCTTC	TRBD2	TRBJ2-1	TRBV24-1	NA
CSASYSETQYF	TGCAGTGCTAGTTACTCGGAGACCCAGTACTTC	NA	TRBJ2-5	TRBV20-1	NA
CASSLQRDTQYF	TGTGCCAGCAGCTTACAGCGAGATACGCAGTATTTT	NA	TRBJ2-3	TRBV7-8	NA
CASSGLQETQYF	TGTGCCAGCTCCGGTCTTCAGGAGACCCAGTACTTC	NA	TRBJ2-5	TRBV18	few
CSVAVAGGSNEQFF	TGCAGCGTTGCCGTAGCGGGAGGGTCGAATGAGCAGTTCTTC	TRBD2	TRBJ2-1	TRBV29-1	NA
CASTRTELNTEAFF	TGTGCCAGCACGAGGACAGAGCTGAACACTGAAGCTTTCTTT	NA	TRBJ1-1	TRBV2	NA
CASSLGLVQNTEAFF	TGTGCCAGCAGCTTGGGATTGGTGCAGAACACTGAAGCTTTCTTT	NA	TRBJ1-1	TRBV5-4	NA
CSVKTAYVGMQYF	TGCAGCGTAAAAACAGCGTACGTAGGGATGCAGTACTTC	NA	TRBJ2-7	TRBV29-1	NA
CASRRGGGNQPQHF	TGTGCCAGCAGGCGAGGGGGGGGCAATCAGCCCCAGCATTTT	NA	TRBJ1-5	TRBV12-3/TRBV12-4	few
CASSLGGGGEKLFF	TGTGCCAGCAGCTTAGGGGGTGGAGGCGAAAAACTGTTTTTT	NA	TRBJ1-4	TRBV7-2	NA
CASSPRETSGVSSGANVLTF	TGTGCCAGCAGTCCCAGAGAGACTAGCGGGGTATCCTCTGGGGCCAACGTCCTGACTTTC	TRBD2	TRBJ2-6	TRBV6-2/TRBV6-3	NA
CASSLGDRGESPLHF	TGCGCCAGCAGCTTGGGGGACAGGGGGGAGTCACCCCTCCACTTT	TRBD1	TRBJ1-6	TRBV5-1	NA
CASIGGGPGEAFF	TGCGCCAGCATTGGCGGGGGGCCCGGTGAAGCTTTCTTT	NA	TRBJ1-1	TRBV10-1	NA
CASRGSTNEKLFF	TGTGCCAGCAGGGGGTCAACTAATGAAAAACTGTTTTTT	NA	TRBJ1-4	TRBV12-3/TRBV12-4	NA
CASSLRYRGQSTDTQYF	TGCGCCAGCAGCTTGCGTTATCGGGGACAGTCAACAGATACGCAGTATTTT	TRBD1	TRBJ2-3	TRBV5-1	NA
CASSLGHTIYF	TGTGCCAGCAGTTTGGGACACACCATATATTTT	NA	TRBJ1-3	TRBV28	NA
CASSASGANVLTF	TGTGCCAGCAGCGCCTCTGGGGCCAACGTCCTGACTTTC	NA	TRBJ2-6	TRBV7-9	NA
CASGGLGGQPQHF	TGTGCCAGCGGGGGCCTGGGTGGTCAGCCCCAGCATTTT	NA	TRBJ1-5	TRBV6-5	NA
CASSQGAVEKLFF	TGTGCCAGCAGCCAAGGAGCCGTGGAAAAACTGTTTTTT	NA	TRBJ1-4	TRBV14	NA
CASSLSRDLSYNEQFF	TGTGCCAGCAGCTTATCGCGGGACCTCTCCTACAATGAGCAGTTCTTC	NA	TRBJ2-1	TRBV7-2	NA